These 15 T cell receptor beta chains came from one sample sequenced in a study of CD8+ T cells in alopecia areata. Treatment in this sample: oral pan-JAK inhibitor, 5-10 mg twice daily. Extracted RNA was reverse transcribed, and the resulting cDNA served as sequencing template. Assay used: immunoSEQ multiplex PCR; TCRdb lists only in-frame clones, some missing. The sample includes approximately 42,000 clones, about two thirds of them seen just once. The sample here was CD8+ T cells sorted from blood, taken at week 4, from a patient treated with tofacitinib. Receptor source: a human donor with alopecia areata.

The chain combines TRBV5-4 with TRBJ2-3; D possibly corresponds to TRBD2 (5 bases). Trimming cost V 3 bases and J 0 bases, with 8 bases left between them. The length of the CDR3 is 14 residues. Per the germline V gene, CDR1 is SGHNT and CDR2 is YYREEE (reference sequence). The CDR3 spells CASSYRGSTDTQYF. CDR3 coding DNA: TGTGCCAGCAGCTACCGGGGTAGCACAGATACGCAGTATTTT.

This clone was seen just once. This specimen includes other DNA sequences encoding the same CDR3. This sequence joins TRBV2 and TRBJ1-5, with D hard to call. This CDR3 spans 12 amino acids. Trimming pared 6 bases from V and 4 bases from J, leaving 7 bases between. Germline V lookup: CDR1 SNHLY, CDR2 FYNNEI. CDR3 coding DNA: TGTGCCAGCAGCGCAAGAAATCAGCCCCAGCATTTT. Protein: CASSARNQPQHF.

CDR3 protein: CASSLGQGLSYEQYF. The CDR3 coding sequence is TGCGCCAGCAGCTTGGGACAGGGCCTCTCATACGAGCAGTACTTC. The chain links TRBV5-1 to TRBJ2-7; 7 nucleotides match TRBD1. The CDR3 sequence is 15 residues long. J lost 4 bases, V lost 0 bases, and 7 bases had no gene match. Germline CDR1 reads SGHRS; CDR2 reads YFSETQ.

This chain connects TRBV7-9 to TRBJ2-7, with D possibly TRBD2 on 6 matching bases. This CDR3 contains 12 residues. Germline V gene data show CDR1 as SEHNR and CDR2 as FQNEAQ (reference sequence). V was shortened by 1 base and J by 5 bases, with 6 bases between the two germline ends. The CDR3 spells CASSLGTNEQYF. CDR3 DNA: TGTGCCAGCAGCTTAGGGACTAACGAGCAGTACTTC.

This clone was detected once. V gene TRBV7-3 combines with J gene TRBJ2-1, with 8 positions matching TRBD2. CDR1 is SGHTA, CDR2 FQGTGA, per germline. The CDR3 runs 13 residues. J lost 6 bases, V lost 3 bases, and 1 base had no gene match. CDR3 sequence: CASSFGTSNEQFF. CDR3 in DNA: TGTGCCAGCAGCTTCGGGACTAGCAATGAGCAGTTCTTC.

V and J are TRBV27 and TRBJ2-2; the D is unclear. The germline gives CDR1 MNHEY, CDR2 SMNVEV (reference sequence). This CDR3 spans 13 amino acids. Trimming pared 3 bases from V and 6 bases from J, leaving 8 bases between. The CDR3 bases are TGTGCCAGCAGTTTTTCGGGTTCCGGGGAGCTGTTTTTT. This translates into CASSFSGSGELFF.

This clone was counted a few times. Here the CDR3 reads CASSPSLNQPQHF. CDR3 in DNA: TGTGCCAGCAGTCCTAGTCTCAATCAGCCCCAGCATTTT. The V gene is TRBV27, the J gene TRBJ1-5, with D unresolved. Germline V gives CDR1 MNHEY, CDR2 SMNVEV (reference sequence). Trimming stripped 5 bases from V and 3 bases from J, with 8 bases between. The CDR3 has 13 residues.

This chain links TRBV5-6 with TRBJ1-1; 7 bases are a match to TRBD1. Germline CDR1 and CDR2: SGHDT and YYEEEE. The length of the CDR3 is 13 residues. J lost 7 bases, V lost 10 bases, and 13 bases had no gene match. CDR3 in amino acids: CAGADRLRGEAFF. CDR3 DNA: TGTGCCGGGGCGGACAGGTTGAGAGGTGAAGCTTTCTTT.

The genes are TRBV11-2 and TRBJ2-1; 10 nucleotides agree with TRBD1. The CDR3 runs 18 residues. CDR1 and CDR2 from the germline V gene are SGHAT and FQNNGV. V dropped 2 bases and J dropped 5; count of bases not matched to a gene: 12. In DNA form, the CDR3 reads TGTGCCAGCAGCTTAACGGGAAGGACAGGGGGAAAGGACAATGAGCAGTTCTTC. This codes for CASSLTGRTGGKDNEQFF.

This chain connects TRBV29-1 to TRBJ1-1; D call uncertain. The CDR3 consists of 10 residues. V was clipped by 3 bases and J by 7 bases, with 6 bases between them. CDR1 SQVTM and CDR2 ANQGSEA come from the germline V gene. The CDR3 DNA reads TGCAGCGTTGAGTGGGGTGAAGCTTTCTTT. This codes for CSVEWGEAFF.

The V and J genes are TRBV20-1 and TRBJ1-2; D might be TRBD1 (5 bases). Germline V lookup: CDR1 DFQATT, CDR2 SNEGSKA (reference sequence). The CDR3 runs 11 residues. V lost 7 bases and J 9 bases, leaving 15 bases between the germline ends. This chain's CDR3 is CSVLQEQSYTF. CDR3 nucleotide sequence: TGCAGTGTTCTACAGGAGCAGAGCTACACCTTC.

The rearrangement joins TRBV6-5 to TRBJ1-6; D gene uncertain. The germline V gene has CDR1 MNHEY and CDR2 SVGAGI. CDR3 length: 12 amino acids. Trimming pared 0 bases from V and 10 bases from J, leaving 4 bases between. The CDR3 here is CASSYSESPLHF. For the CDR3, the DNA is TGTGCCAGCAGTTACTCGGAGTCACCCCTCCACTTT.

The chain couples TRBV13 to TRBJ2-7; the D is unclear. The length of the CDR3 is 13 residues. V gave up 3 bases and J gave up 4 bases, with 10 bases separating them. Looked up from germline, CDR1 is PRHDT and CDR2 is FYEKMQ (reference sequence). The CDR3: CASSLNRAYEQYF. The CDR3 DNA follows: TGTGCCAGCAGCTTGAATAGGGCTTACGAGCAGTACTTC. The full variable domain, its missing parts supplied by reference TRBV13 and TRBJ2-7, is AAGVIQSPRHLIKEKRETATLKCYPIPRHDTVYWYQQGPGQDPQFLISFYEKMQSDKGSIPDRFSAQQFSDYHSELNMSSLELGDSALYFCASSLNRAYEQYFGPGTRLTVT.

The V gene is TRBV29-1, the J gene TRBJ1-2, with D perhaps matching TRBD1 (5 bases). Trimming took off 4 bases at V and 11 bases at J, with 14 bases between the two ends. The CDR3 totals 11 residues. Germline lookup yields CDR1 SQVTM and CDR2 ANQGSEA. CDR3 nucleotide sequence: TGCAGCGTTGTCGAACAGGATAGATACACCTTC. Protein product: CSVVEQDRYTF.

Only a few counts were recorded for this clone. This sequence joins TRBV7-2 and TRBJ2-7; 8 nucleotides line up with TRBD1. The CDR3 runs 12 residues. CDR1 SGHTA and CDR2 FQGNSA come from the germline V gene. J lost 6 bases, V lost 5 bases, and 3 bases had no gene match. The CDR3 DNA reads as TGTGCCAGCAGCCCGGACAGGGCCGAGCAGTACTTC. The encoded protein is CASSPDRAEQYF.